This T cell receptor beta chain is drawn from a study of Ad26.COV2.S vaccination and SARS-CoV-2 variants. Profiled with immunoSEQ multiplex PCR; TCRdb holds only in-frame clones, not every one. This table holds about 350,000 clones, approximately 90% found once. The treatment: 15 to 20 received Ad26.COV2.S at low or high dose, single or two shots; 5 received placebo; per-sample allocation not given. Following the first vaccine or placebo injection, samples were taken on day 63. Built on an Ad26 vector, the vaccine expressed Wuhan-strain SARS-CoV-2 spike. With 0 bases clipped from V and 10 bases from J, the junction kept 3 bases outside the gene matches. The CDR3 sequence is 13 residues long. The germline V gene has CDR1 SGHRS and CDR2 YFSETQ.

The material was peripheral blood, obtained in a trial of Ad26.COV2.S vaccine versus placebo. The V and J genes are TRBV5-1 and TRBJ1-4, with 7 bases aligning to TRBD1. This receptor was obtained from a person between 18 and 59 years old who received the Ad26.COV2.S COVID-19 vaccine or a placebo. The CDR3 nucleotides are TGCGCCAGCAGCTTGGGGGACAGAGGAAAACTGTTTTTT. Amino acids: CASSLGDRGKLFF.